These 2 T cell receptor beta chains were sequenced from one sample in a study of T cell changes during pregnancy in multiple sclerosis. TCRdb keeps only in-frame clones here, not all; method: immunoSEQ multiplex PCR. The sample lists roughly 70,000 clones, roughly 92% occurring once. Sequenced here: peripheral blood, sampled in the third trimester of pregnancy. The receptors originated from a female donor with multiple sclerosis, enrolled in a pregnancy study.

This chain uses TRBV9 with TRBJ2-4; 7 bases are a match to TRBD2. Germline V gene sequence: CDR1 SGDLS, CDR2 YYNGEE. This CDR3 has 15 amino acids. Unmatched junction bases numbered 5, after V lost 5 bases and J lost 0 bases. The CDR3 region is CASSLAAEAKNIQYF. CDR3 nucleotides: TGTGCCAGCAGTCTAGCGGCCGAAGCCAAAAACATTCAGTACTTC.

The chain is built from TRBV18 and TRBJ2-6; D is undetermined. Germline V CDR1 and CDR2: KGHSH, LQKENI. This CDR3 is built from 14 residues. The V end lost 3 bases, the J end lost 4 bases, and 7 bases lay between the germline ends. The CDR3 reads CASSPSSGANVLTF. CDR3 in DNA: TGTGCCAGCTCACCGTCAAGCGGGGCCAACGTCCTGACTTTC.